What follows are 23 T cell receptor beta chains derived from one specimen sequenced in a study of radiation and T cells in renal cell carcinoma (TCRdb year 2020). Per the publication, the time point label means: baseline pretreatment blood. What the treatment or condition label conveys for this sample: 15 Gy SBRT to primary tumor, nephrectomy 4 weeks later. The method was the immunoSEQ multiplex PCR assay. TCRdb took this table from immuneACCESS and kept in-frame rearrangements with V and J called. Such tables lack part of the clones; where checked against another copy, unresolved V genes explain under half of the gap, and the rest is unexplained. The sample table holds 130,000 or so clones, of which 83% were seen once. Clones ranked in the top ten supply approximately 20% of the sample. The source was blood, collected from a patient whose treatment included radiotherapy and nephrectomy. All receptors come from a woman aged 45 to 65 with renal cell carcinoma.

V gene TRBV5-1 combines with J gene TRBJ1-1, with 7 bases matching TRBD1. This CDR3 is 15 amino acids long. CDR1 and CDR2 (germline): SGHRS, YFSETQ. With 4 bases clipped from V and 4 bases from J, the junction kept 10 bases outside the gene matches. The CDR3 protein is CASSLGQTGSTEAFF. The CDR3 DNA sequence: TGCGCCAGCAGCCTAGGACAGACAGGGAGCACTGAAGCTTTCTTT.

For the CDR3, the DNA is TGTGCCAGCATCCCCGTCCGAACGGGCCTCCCCTACGAGCAGTACTTC. This sequence encodes CASIPVRTGLPYEQYF. V is TRBV9 and J is TRBJ2-7, with D hard to call. The germline V and J ends were trimmed by 6 bases and 2 bases, with 21 bases remaining between them. There are 16 residues in the CDR3. CDR1 is SGDLS, CDR2 YYNGEE, per germline.

This chain connects TRBV7-2 to TRBJ1-5; D remains ambiguous. The CDR3 spans 13 residues. The V gene's germline CDR1 is SGHTA and CDR2 FQGNSA. V was cut by 0 bases and J by 5 bases, with 5 bases left in between. The CDR3 spells CASSLARDQPQHF. CDR3 DNA sequence: TGTGCCAGCAGCTTAGCCCGGGATCAGCCCCAGCATTTT.

The chain uses TRBV25-1 and TRBJ1-6, with unresolved D. V was shortened by 2 bases and J by 9 bases, with 11 bases between the two germline ends. This CDR3 comprises 14 residues. Germline lookup yields CDR1 MGHDK and CDR2 SYGVNS. CDR3 coding DNA: TGTGCCAGCAGTGAACCGGGCCGGGGTTCACCCCTCCACTTT. The encoded protein is CASSEPGRGSPLHF. The variable domain in full, completed from reference TRBV25-1 and TRBJ1-6, reads EADIYQTPRYLVIGTGKKITLECSQTMGHDKMYWYQQDPGMELHLIHYSYGVNSTEKGDLSSESTVSRIRTEHFPLTLESARPSHTSQYLCASSEPGRGSPLHFGNGTRLTVT.

The chain has TRBV25-1 and TRBJ2-2, with D possibly being TRBD1 or TRBD2 (5 bases each). Trimming stripped 1 base from V and 0 bases from J, with 9 bases between. Looked up from germline, CDR1 is MGHDK and CDR2 is SYGVNS. The CDR3 spans 16 residues. CDR3 coding DNA: TGTGCCAGCAGTGAATGGGACGGAACGAACACCGGGGAGCTGTTTTTT. Protein sequence: CASSEWDGTNTGELFF.

The V and J genes are TRBV7-2 and TRBJ2-7; D not resolved. Trimming shortened V by 6 bases and J by 4 bases, and 10 bases separated the two germline ends. Germline-derived CDR1 and CDR2 are SGHTA and FQGNSA. The CDR3 has 12 residues. CDR3 nucleotides: TGTGCCAGCAGTTCGCCCGGTTACGAGCAGTACTTC. It yields the protein CASSSPGYEQYF. Full variable domain (outside the CDR3, taken from reference TRBV7-2 and TRBJ2-7): GAGVSQSPSNKVTEKGKDVELRCDPISGHTALYWYRQSLGQGLEFLIYFQGNSAPDKSGLPSDRFSAERTGGSVSTLTIQRTQQEDSAVYLCASSSPGYEQYFGPGTRLTVT.

The J gene is TRBJ2-5, the V gene TRBV19; D is possibly TRBD1 (6 bases). With 5 bases removed from V and 3 bases from J, the gap between germline ends came to 7 bases. CDR3 length: 12 residues. Germline assignment: CDR1 LNHDA and CDR2 SQIVND (reference sequence). CDR3 DNA sequence: TGTGCCAGTAGTGGGACAAAAGAGACCCAGTACTTC. This translates into CASSGTKETQYF.

This chain uses TRBV7-2 with TRBJ1-1; 7 bases are a match to TRBD1. The CDR3 runs to 15 residues. The V gene's germline CDR1 is SGHTA and CDR2 FQGNSA. Unmatched junction bases numbered 5, after V lost 4 bases and J lost 0 bases. The CDR3 is CASSWQGGMNTEAFF. Here the CDR3 DNA reads TGTGCCAGCAGCTGGCAGGGGGGGATGAACACTGAAGCTTTCTTT.

The chain uses TRBV7-2 and TRBJ2-1, with 10 bases aligning to TRBD1. The CDR3 consists of 15 residues. CDR1 and CDR2 (germline): SGHTA, FQGNSA. Germline trimming cut 5 bases from V and 3 bases from J; bases unmatched to any gene: 4. This chain's CDR3 is CASSPRTGGYNEQFF. The CDR3 DNA follows: TGTGCCAGCAGCCCCAGGACAGGGGGCTACAATGAGCAGTTCTTC.

This clone appeared a single time. CDR3 sequence (DNA): TGTGCCAGCAGCTATCAGGGGGGGACTGAAGCTTTCTTT. It codes for CASSYQGGTEAFF. V usage is TRBV4-2 and J usage is TRBJ1-1; 7 bases fit TRBD1. The CDR3 totals 13 residues. V gave up 5 bases and J gave up 5 bases; unmatched junction bases: 5. Per the germline V gene, CDR1 is LGHNA and CDR2 is YNFKEQ.

This clone is a singleton in its sample. The J gene is TRBJ1-3, the V gene TRBV7-2; no clear D gene. Trimming took 2 bases from V and 0 from J, leaving 8 bases between them. The germline CDR1 and CDR2 sequences are SGHTA and FQGNSA. There are 15 residues in the CDR3. The CDR3 protein is CASSLNGISGNTIYF. For the CDR3, the DNA is TGTGCCAGCAGCTTAAATGGGATCTCTGGAAACACCATATATTTT.

The chain has TRBV5-1 and TRBJ2-3; D assignment may be TRBD1 or TRBD2 (6 bases each). There are 14 residues in the CDR3. V lost 3 bases to trimming and J lost 3 bases, with 11 bases between them. Germline V gene lookup returns CDR1 SGHRS and CDR2 YFSETQ. The CDR3 here is CASSSGGVTDTQYF. In DNA form, the CDR3 reads TGCGCCAGCAGCTCCGGGGGCGTAACAGATACGCAGTATTTT.

The CDR3 nucleotides are TGTGCCAGCACCACTGGGGGGGCCAACGTCCTGACTTTC. Translated, it gives CASTTGGANVLTF. This chain connects TRBV7-2 to TRBJ2-6; D unresolved. Germline-derived CDR1 and CDR2 are SGHTA and FQGNSA. Trimming pared 7 bases from V and 4 bases from J, leaving 8 bases between. The CDR3 has 13 amino acids.

This chain uses TRBV21-1 with TRBJ2-2; the table's D gene call, TRBD1, was not cross checked with the DNA. TRBV21-1 is tagged as a pseudogene. The CDR3 runs to 17 residues. The CDR3 is CASSRGTGGLRTGELFF. CDR3 sequence (DNA): TGTGCCAGCAGCAGAGGGACAGGGGGCCTTAGGACCGGGGAGCTGTTTTTT.

The rearrangement links TRBV11-2 to TRBJ1-5, with TRBD1 matching 8 bases. The ends lost 3 bases at V and 3 bases at J; junction bases unmatched: 4. This CDR3 contains 15 residues. CDR1 and CDR2 (germline): SGHAT, FQNNGV. CDR3 nucleotides: TGTGCCAGCAGCTTCGGGACAGGTGTCAATCAGCCCCAGCATTTT. It specifies CASSFGTGVNQPQHF. Together with reference TRBV11-2 and TRBJ1-5, the CDR3 gives the full variable domain: EAGVAQSPRYKIIEKRQSVAFWCNPISGHATLYWYQQILGQGPKLLIQFQNNGVVDDSQLPKDRFSAERLKGVDSTLKIQPAKLEDSAVYLCASSFGTGVNQPQHFGDGTRLSIL.

The genes are TRBV30 and TRBJ2-1; 9 bases align to TRBD2. Germline assignment: CDR1 GTSNPN and CDR2 SVGIG (reference sequence). After removal of 4 bases from V and 10 bases from J, the junction contained 11 bases not matched to a gene. CDR3 length: 14 residues. Written as DNA, the CDR3 is TGTGCCTGGATTCCTAGCGGGGCCCTGGGAGAGCAGTTCTTC. Translation gives CAWIPSGALGEQFF.

This clone has at least ten counts. This chain joins TRBV23-1 and TRBJ2-1; D is uncertain. TRBV23-1 is marked as an open reading frame, function uncertain. The CDR3 is made up of 15 amino acids. With 0 bases removed from V and 2 bases from J, the gap between germline ends came to 8 bases. The CDR3 here is CASSQSPVPYNEQFF. DNA for the CDR3: TGCGCCAGCAGTCAATCGCCAGTACCCTACAATGAGCAGTTCTTC.

The rearrangement links TRBV18 to TRBJ2-2; 9 bases match TRBD1. The length of the CDR3 is 19 residues. The V gene's germline CDR1 is KGHSH and CDR2 LQKENI. V was pared by 3 bases and J by 2 bases, with 13 bases of the junction left unmatched. The CDR3 region has the DNA TGTGCCAGCTCACCCCGGGACAGGGTGCCCAGGACCAACACCGGGGAGCTGTTTTTT. It encodes CASSPRDRVPRTNTGELFF.

This chain links TRBV9 with TRBJ2-7; 9 bases are a match to TRBD1. The CDR3 covers 16 residues. The trim removed 1 base at V and 0 bases at J, leaving 5 bases unmatched. Germline V gene lookup returns CDR1 SGDLS and CDR2 YYNGEE. CDR3 loop: CASSVSGQGPSYEQYF. Written as DNA, the CDR3 is TGTGCCAGCAGCGTATCCGGACAGGGGCCCTCCTACGAGCAGTACTTC.

This clone is a singleton in its sample. This chain links TRBV28 with TRBJ2-7, with TRBD2 identical over 8 bases. Germline CDR1 and CDR2: MDHEN and SYDVKM. The CDR3 spans 15 residues. V lost 2 bases and J lost 4; bases outside the gene matches: 7. This chain's CDR3 is CASSLRSGSLYEQYF. The CDR3 DNA reads TGTGCCAGCAGTTTACGGAGCGGGAGCTTGTACGAGCAGTACTTC.

The chain combines TRBV4-3 with TRBJ2-7; possibly TRBD1 for D (5 bases). Per germline, CDR1 LGHNA and CDR2 YSLEER. V dropped 0 bases and J dropped 7 bases, with 16 bases sitting between them. The CDR3 extends over 15 amino acids. The CDR3 DNA reads as TGCGCCAGCAGCCAAGAATTATCCAGGGCCCAAGAGCAGTACTTC. This sequence encodes CASSQELSRAQEQYF.

V is TRBV5-4 and J is TRBJ2-2; 10 bases match TRBD2. V shed 6 bases and J 7 bases; nucleotides not matched to a gene: 9. The CDR3 covers 15 residues. The germline gives CDR1 SGHNT, CDR2 YYREEE (reference sequence). The chain's CDR3 is CASTASGRENGELFF. CDR3 nucleotide sequence: TGTGCCAGCACTGCTAGCGGGAGAGAGAACGGGGAGCTGTTTTTT.

V and J are TRBV5-1 and TRBJ2-2, with TRBD1 identical over 9 bases. Germline trimming cut 0 bases from V and 0 bases from J; bases unmatched to any gene: 0. This CDR3 comprises 16 residues. The germline V gene has CDR1 SGHRS and CDR2 YFSETQ. This CDR3 reads CASSLGTGANTGELFF. In DNA form, the CDR3 reads TGCGCCAGCAGCTTGGGGACAGGGGCGAACACCGGGGAGCTGTTTTTT.